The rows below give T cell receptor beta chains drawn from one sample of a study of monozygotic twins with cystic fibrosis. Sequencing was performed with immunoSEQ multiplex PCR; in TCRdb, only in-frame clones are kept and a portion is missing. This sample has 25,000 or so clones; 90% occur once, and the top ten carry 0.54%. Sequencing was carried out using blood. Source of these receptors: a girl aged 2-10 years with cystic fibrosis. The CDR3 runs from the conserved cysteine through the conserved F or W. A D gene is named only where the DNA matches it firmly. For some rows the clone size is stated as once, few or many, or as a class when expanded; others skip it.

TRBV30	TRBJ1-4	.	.	TGTGCCTGGAGCAGGGAAAATAATGAAAAACTGTTTTTT	CAWSRENNEKLFF
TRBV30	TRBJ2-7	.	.	TGTGCCTGGAGTGTAGCCAGGACCGAGCAGTACTTC	CAWSVARTEQYF
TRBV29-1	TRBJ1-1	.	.	TGCAGCGTTGTAGGGCAGGGAAACACTGAAGCTTTCTTT	CSVVGQGNTEAFF
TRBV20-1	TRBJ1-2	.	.	TGCAGTGCTAGGGACCCCGGCTACACCTTC	CSARDPGYTF
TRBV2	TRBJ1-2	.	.	TGTGCCAGTGGGACGGAGTACGCCCGTGGCTACACCTTC	CASGTEYARGYTF
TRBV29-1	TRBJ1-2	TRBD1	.	TGCAGCGTTGAAGATTGGAGCAGGGGGAGTTATGGCTACACCTTC	CSVEDWSRGSYGYTF
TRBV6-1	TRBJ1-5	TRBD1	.	TGTGCCAGCAGTGGCTCAGACAGGGCTAAAACGCTTAGCAATCAGCCCCAGCATTTT	CASSGSDRAKTLSNQPQHF
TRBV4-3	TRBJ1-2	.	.	TGCGCCAGCAGCCAAGACATGGGCGGCTACACCTTC	CASSQDMGGYTF
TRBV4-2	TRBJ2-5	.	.	TGTGCCAGCAGCCAAGACGAGGCGCGGGGGCCGGGGGAGACCCAGTACTTC	CASSQDEARGPGETQYF
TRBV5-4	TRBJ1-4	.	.	TGTGCCAGCAAAACAGGGACGGCAACTAATGAAAAACTGTTTTTT	CASKTGTATNEKLFF
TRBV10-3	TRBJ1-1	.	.	TGTGCCATCAGTGAGTCGGGGTTGAACACTGAAGCTTTCTTT	CAISESGLNTEAFF
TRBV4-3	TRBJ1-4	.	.	TGCGCCAGCAGCCCTTACGGGTTAAACCTCAATGAAAAACTGTTTTTT	CASSPYGLNLNEKLFF
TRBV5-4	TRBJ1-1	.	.	TGTGCCAGCAGCTTTGTTGAGGGGAACACTGAAGCTTTCTTT	CASSFVEGNTEAFF
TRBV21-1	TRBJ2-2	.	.	TGTGCCAGCAGGGACAGGGAAAACACCGGGGAGCTGTTTTTT	CASRDRENTGELFF
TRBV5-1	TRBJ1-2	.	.	TGCGCCAGCAGCTTGGACTGGTCGGGCTACACCTTC	CASSLDWSGYTF
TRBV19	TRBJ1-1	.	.	TGTGCCAGTAGTATTGCGGGGGGCACTGAAGCTTTCTTT	CASSIAGGTEAFF
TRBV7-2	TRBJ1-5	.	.	TGTGCCAGCAGCCGTGGCAGCAATCAGCCCCAGCATTTT	CASSRGSNQPQHF
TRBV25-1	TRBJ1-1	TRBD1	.	TGTGCCAGCAGTGCCCGGGACAGGGGGAAAACTGAAGCTTTCTTT	CASSARDRGKTEAFF
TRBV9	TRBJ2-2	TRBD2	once	TGTGCCAGCAGCGTCGCGGGACTAGCGGTTACCGGGGAGCTGTTTTTT	CASSVAGLAVTGELFF
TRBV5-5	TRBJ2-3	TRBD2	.	TGTGCCAGCAGCCGGGACGGGAGGACTAGCGGGGGCACAGATACGCAGTATTTT	CASSRDGRTSGGTDTQYF
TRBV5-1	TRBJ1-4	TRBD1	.	TGCGCCAGCAGCCTGGGGACAGAAGCAACTAATGAAAAACTGTTTTTT	CASSLGTEATNEKLFF
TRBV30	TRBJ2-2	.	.	TGTGCCTGGAGTGTTGGTAGGCCCGGGGAGCTGTTTTTT	CAWSVGRPGELFF
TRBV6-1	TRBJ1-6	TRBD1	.	TGTGCCAGCTGGGACAGGGCCTATAATTCACCCCTCCACTTT	CASWDRAYNSPLHF
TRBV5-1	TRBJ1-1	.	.	TGCGCCAGCAGCCTCAGGAGGGCAACCGAAGCTTTCTTT	CASSLRRATEAFF
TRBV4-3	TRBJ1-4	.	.	TGCGCCAGCAGCCAAGATAGCCTGCGCTACAGAAGTGCAACTAATGAAAAACTGTTTTTT	CASSQDSLRYRSATNEKLFF
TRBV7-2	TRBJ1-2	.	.	TGTGCCAGCAGCTTTTCAGGCGGGAGATACACCTTC	CASSFSGGRYTF
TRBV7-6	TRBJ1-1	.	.	TGTGCCAGCAGCTATAGGTGGAACACTGAAGCTTTCTTT	CASSYRWNTEAFF
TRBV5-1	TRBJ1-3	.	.	TGCGCCAGCAGCTTATACAGGGAACCCTCTGGAAACACCATATATTTT	CASSLYREPSGNTIYF
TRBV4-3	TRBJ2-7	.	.	TGCGCCAGCAGCAAAGACGCAGAGAGCTCCTACGAGCAGTACTTC	CASSKDAESSYEQYF
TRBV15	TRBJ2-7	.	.	TGTGCCACCAGCAGTCACTACGAGCAGTACTTC	CATSSHYEQYF
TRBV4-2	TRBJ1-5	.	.	TGTGCCAGCAGCCGAAGCTTAGACAGCAATCAGCCCCAGCATTTT	CASSRSLDSNQPQHF
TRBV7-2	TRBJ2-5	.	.	TGTGCCAGCAGCTTAGCCCAGCTACAGATCCAAGAGACCCAGTACTTC	CASSLAQLQIQETQYF
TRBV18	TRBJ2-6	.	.	TGTGCCAGCTCACCCCTCGGGACAAGTTCTGGGGCCAACGTCCTGACTTTC	CASSPLGTSSGANVLTF
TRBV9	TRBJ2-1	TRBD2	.	TGTGCCAGCAGCGCCGGCGGGGGGGCCCCCAATGAGCAGTTCTTC	CASSAGGGAPNEQFF
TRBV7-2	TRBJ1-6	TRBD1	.	TGTGCCAGCAGCTTAGTGTGGGACAGGAATTCACCCCTCCACTTT	CASSLVWDRNSPLHF
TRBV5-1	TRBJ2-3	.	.	TGCGCCAGCAGCTTGTCCGCCCTCACAGATACGCAGTATTTT	CASSLSALTDTQYF
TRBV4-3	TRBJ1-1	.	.	TGCGCCAGCAGCCAAGAAACCAGGGGCACTGAAGCTTTCTTT	CASSQETRGTEAFF
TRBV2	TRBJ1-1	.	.	TGTGCCAGCAGTCCGAGGCCGGGACGCAGGAACACTGAAGCTTTCTTT	CASSPRPGRRNTEAFF
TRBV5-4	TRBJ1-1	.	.	TGTGCCAGCAGCTTGGGGGTAATGAACACTGAAGCTTTCTTT	CASSLGVMNTEAFF
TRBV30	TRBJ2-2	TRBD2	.	TGTGCCTGGAAGCGAGCGGGGGTGAACACCGGGGAGCTGTTTTTT	CAWKRAGVNTGELFF
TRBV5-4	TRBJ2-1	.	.	TGTGCCAGCAGCTTGGCAGGGGCCTACTCCTACAATGAGCAGTTCTTC	CASSLAGAYSYNEQFF
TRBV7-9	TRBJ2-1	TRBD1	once	TGTGCCAGCAGCCCTGACAGGGTAGGGGATGCCTACAATGAGCAGTTCTTC	CASSPDRVGDAYNEQFF
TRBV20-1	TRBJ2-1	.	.	TGCAGTGCTGAGGAGAATGAGCAGTTCTTC	CSAEENEQFF
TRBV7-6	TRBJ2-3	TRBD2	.	TGTGCCAGCAGCTTTGCGGGGGAGAGCACAGATACGCAGTATTTT	CASSFAGESTDTQYF
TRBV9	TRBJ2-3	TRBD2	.	TGTGCCAGCAGCGTAGTAGCGGGGGGCACAGATACGCAGTATTTT	CASSVVAGGTDTQYF
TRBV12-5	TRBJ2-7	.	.	TGTGCTAGTGGGAACGGGACACGGGACGAGCAGTACTTC	CASGNGTRDEQYF
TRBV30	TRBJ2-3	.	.	TGTGCCTGGAATGGGGGGCGAGGGAATACGCAGTATTTT	CAWNGGRGNTQYF
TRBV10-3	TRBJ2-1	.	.	TGTGCCATCAGTGACTCTGACAGCCCCCATGAGCAGTTCTTC	CAISDSDSPHEQFF
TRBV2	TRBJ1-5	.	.	TGTGCCAGCAGCGGGGGGAGTCAGCCCCAGCATTTT	CASSGGSQPQHF
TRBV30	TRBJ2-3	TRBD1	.	TGTGCCTGGAGTGTGGGACAGGGGGAGACAGATACGCAGTATTTT	CAWSVGQGETDTQYF
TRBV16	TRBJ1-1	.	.	TGTGCCAGCAGCCAACCGGCTGACACTGAAGCTTTCTTT	CASSQPADTEAFF
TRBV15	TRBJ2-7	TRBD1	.	TGTGCCACTGGGACAGGGGACACCTACGAGCAGTACTTC	CATGTGDTYEQYF
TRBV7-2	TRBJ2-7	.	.	TGTGCCAGCAGCTTAACCCACTATCGGCTGGACGAGCAGTACTTC	CASSLTHYRLDEQYF
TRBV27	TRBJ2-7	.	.	TGTGCCAGCAGTTCCGTCCCAACAGGGCCTGCTTACGAGCAGTACTTC	CASSSVPTGPAYEQYF